These T cell receptor beta chains were read from a single sample in a study of cytomegalovirus exposure and HLA in healthy donors. Clones were sequenced by immunoSEQ multiplex PCR, and TCRdb holds only the in-frame ones, with some missing. This table holds 150,000 or so clones, nearly 80% found once. The sample consisted of PBMCs. These receptors were taken from a woman between 40 and 50 years old in good health and CMV-seronegative. CDR3s include the opening cysteine and the closing phenylalanine or tryptophan. D genes are given only for firm matches. Size tells how often a clone was seen (once, few, many) or the class of an expanded clone, and some rows leave it out.

cdr3_aa,cdr3_nt,clone_size,cdr3_length,d_call,v_call,j_call
CASSQVGADTQYF,TGCGCCAGCAGCCAAGTCGGGGCAGATACGCAGTATTTT,once,13,-,TRBV4-3,TRBJ2-3
CASSLRQGNQPQHF,TGTGCCAGCAGTCTTAGACAGGGCAATCAGCCCCAGCATTTT,-,14,-,TRBV27,TRBJ1-5
CASSFSGKRSNRNEQFF,TGTGCCAGCAGCTTCTCAGGGAAAAGGAGTAACCGCAATGAGCAGTTCTTC,once,17,-,TRBV5-4,TRBJ2-1
CASSRYAGQDQETQYF,TGTGCTAGCAGCCGGTACGCGGGGCAGGACCAAGAGACCCAGTACTTC,-,16,-,TRBV7-7,TRBJ2-5
CASSLGQGAAQPQHF,TGTGCCAGCAGCTTAGGGCAGGGGGCGGCTCAGCCCCAGCATTTT,-,15,TRBD1,TRBV7-2,TRBJ1-5
CASSELGQGAYEQYF,TGTGCCAGCTCCGAGTTGGGACAGGGGGCCTACGAGCAGTACTTC,-,15,TRBD1,TRBV18,TRBJ2-7
CASSLGAGGKAFF,TGTGCCAGCAGCTTAGGCGCAGGGGGGAAAGCTTTCTTT,-,13,TRBD1,TRBV5-6,TRBJ1-1
CASSQYRGLEEKLFF,TGCGCCAGCAGCCAATACAGGGGCCTCGAGGAAAAACTGTTTTTT,-,15,TRBD1,TRBV4-1,TRBJ1-4
CASSGDRGPQETQYF,TGTGCCAGCAGTGGGGACAGGGGGCCCCAAGAGACCCAGTACTTC,-,15,TRBD1,TRBV2,TRBJ2-5
CASSFGNQETQYF,TGTGCCAGCAGCTTTGGCAACCAAGAGACCCAGTACTTC,-,13,-,TRBV7-6,TRBJ2-5
CAWSKSYLAGGNEQYF,TGTGCCTGGAGTAAATCCTACCTAGCGGGGGGCAACGAGCAGTACTTC,-,16,TRBD2,TRBV30,TRBJ2-7
CASVTGITTTPLHF,TGTGCCAGCGTGACAGGAATTACGACTACGCCCCTCCACTTT,-,14,-,TRBV2,TRBJ1-6
CASSFRPGELFF,TGTGCCAGCAGTTTCAGGCCCGGGGAGCTGTTTTTT,-,12,-,TRBV28,TRBJ2-2
CASSQDRVGGYTF,TGTGCCAGCAGCCAGGACAGGGTGGGTGGCTACACCTTC,-,13,TRBD1,TRBV7-2,TRBJ1-2
CASSQVAGGVSYNEQFF,TGCGCCAGCAGCCAAGTAGCGGGGGGAGTTTCCTACAATGAGCAGTTCTTC,-,17,TRBD2,TRBV4-1,TRBJ2-1
CASSLASGQGEQYF,TGTGCCAGCAGCTTAGCATCCGGACAGGGGGAGCAGTACTTC,-,14,TRBD1,TRBV7-2,TRBJ2-7
CASSERTGLSYGYTF,TGTGCCAGCAGTGAGAGGACAGGTCTTAGCTATGGCTACACCTTC,-,15,TRBD1,TRBV2,TRBJ1-2
CASSLEEVGNQETQYF,TGTGCCAGCAGTTTAGAGGAGGTCGGCAACCAAGAGACCCAGTACTTC,-,16,-,TRBV28,TRBJ2-5
CASSSEQGATQYF,TGTGCCAGCAGCTCCGAACAGGGGGCGACGCAGTATTTT,-,13,TRBD1,TRBV11-2,TRBJ2-3
CASSDTSGYSYNEQFF,TGTGCCAGCAGTGATACTAGCGGGTACTCCTACAATGAGCAGTTCTTC,few,16,TRBD2,TRBV25-1,TRBJ2-1
CASSIRQSRTPLHF,TGTGCCAGTAGTATTCGACAGAGTAGGACACCCCTCCACTTT,once,14,-,TRBV19,TRBJ1-6
CASSLSSGDTQYF,TGTGCCAGCAGCTTAAGTTCTGGCGATACGCAGTATTTT,few,13,-,TRBV7-2,TRBJ2-3
CASHEEGGTDTQYF,TGCGCCAGCCATGAAGAGGGCGGCACAGATACGCAGTATTTT,once,14,-,TRBV5-1,TRBJ2-3
CASSSGPGVGSDTQYF,TGTGCCAGCAGCTCGGGCCCAGGGGTTGGGTCAGATACGCAGTATTTT,-,16,-,TRBV11-2,TRBJ2-3
CASSSTRHGGETQYF,TGTGCCAGCAGCTCGACCCGACACGGTGGGGAGACCCAGTACTTC,-,15,-,TRBV5-4,TRBJ2-5
CAISLGTGISYEQYF,TGTGCCATCAGCCTCGGGACAGGGATTTCCTACGAGCAGTACTTC,-,15,TRBD1,TRBV10-3,TRBJ2-7
CATSPGLAGGDTQYF,TGTGCCACGAGTCCGGGACTAGCGGGCGGAGATACGCAGTATTTT,once,15,TRBD2,TRBV15,TRBJ2-3
CAWSAGTTQPQHF,TGTGCCTGGAGTGCCGGGACAACACAGCCCCAGCATTTT,-,13,-,TRBV30,TRBJ1-5
CASSVELAGKQFF,TGTGCCAGCAGCGTGGAACTAGCGGGCAAGCAGTTCTTC,-,13,TRBD2,TRBV5-6,TRBJ2-1
CASSRSIKATNEKLFF,TGTGCCAGCAGTCGTAGCATTAAAGCAACTAATGAAAAACTGTTTTTT,-,16,-,TRBV25-1,TRBJ1-4
CASSIDLWPNQPQHF,TGTGCCAGTAGTATAGATCTTTGGCCTAATCAGCCCCAGCATTTT,-,15,-,TRBV19,TRBJ1-5
CASSPDRAWEKLFF,TGTGCCAGCAGCCCAGACAGGGCCTGGGAAAAACTGTTTTTT,-,14,TRBD1,TRBV27,TRBJ1-4